This is a list of T cell receptor beta chains from one sample in a study of T-cell reconstitution after alpha-beta-depleted transplantation in children. TCRdb re-called the PCR reads through MiXCR, storing one row per CDR3 protein. The sample has 610,000 or so distinct CDR3 sequences; approximately 30% are singletons. The sample was PBMCs, taken before TCRalphabeta/CD19-depleted stem cell transplant. The receptor source for this set is a boy under two years old with Wiskott-Aldrich syndrome, due to receive a stem cell transplant. CDR3s include the opening cysteine and the closing phenylalanine or tryptophan. D genes are given only for firm matches. A clone size is listed for some rows: how often the clone was seen (once, few, many), or a class if it is expanded.

j_call	d_call	clone_size	v_call	cdr3_nt	cdr3_aa
TRBJ2-7	TRBD2	few	TRBV5-1	TGCGCCAGCAGCTGGGCCGGGACTAGCGGGAGTGGCGAGCAGTACTTC	CASSWAGTSGSGEQYF
TRBJ2-2	TRBD1	-	TRBV19	TGTGCCAGTAGTATCGGCGGCAGACAGGGCTCTACCGGGGAGCTGTTTTTT	CASSIGGRQGSTGELFF
TRBJ2-3	-	-	TRBV27	TGTGCCAGCAGTTGGACGCCCCAAGATACGCAGTATTTT	CASSWTPQDTQYF
TRBJ2-1	-	few	TRBV18	TGTGCCAGCTCGACGCTTACTAGACTAGACTACAATGAGCAGTTCTTC	CASSTLTRLDYNEQFF
TRBJ2-1	TRBD2	-	TRBV25-1	TGTGCCAGCAGTGAATCGAGACTAGCGGACTTCCACAATGAGCAGTTCTTC	CASSESRLADFHNEQFF
TRBJ2-1	TRBD2	-	TRBV27	TGTGCCAGCAGTTTCCCCAGCGGGAGACGGAATGAGCAGTTCTTC	CASSFPSGRRNEQFF
TRBJ1-4	TRBD1	-	TRBV20-1	TGCAGTGCCCAGAAGACAGGGGGCGATGAAAAACTGTTTTTT	CSAQKTGGDEKLFF
TRBJ2-7	TRBD2	few	TRBV5-1	TGCGCCAGCAGCCCGGGAGGGACGGAGACCTACGAGCAGTACTTC	CASSPGGTETYEQYF
TRBJ1-6	-	-	TRBV5-1	TGCGCCAGCAGCTTGACCGGAGGAGATAATTCACCCCTCCACTTT	CASSLTGGDNSPLHF
TRBJ1-1	-	many	TRBV28	TGTGCCAGCAGTTTGCAGGGTACCACTGAAGCTTTCTTT	CASSLQGTTEAFF
TRBJ2-4	-	-	TRBV29-1	TGCAGCGTTGAAATAGCGGCCAACATTCAGTACTTC	CSVEIAANIQYF
TRBJ2-5	TRBD2	-	TRBV5-1	TGCGCCAGCAGCTACTCCCTTAGCGGGAGTGAGACCCAGTACTTC	CASSYSLSGSETQYF
TRBJ2-1	-	-	TRBV5-1	TGCGCCAGCAGCTTGGAGGGGAACAATGAGCAGTTCTTC	CASSLEGNNEQFF
TRBJ1-2	-	-	TRBV24-1	TGTGCCACCGTCCCTGGGGGCTACACCTTC	CATVPGGYTF
TRBJ2-2	-	-	TRBV20-1	TGCAGTGCTCTTAGGACTATGGGGGCCGGGGAGCTGTTTTTT	CSALRTMGAGELFF
TRBJ1-5	-	-	TRBV5-1	TGCGCCAGCAGCTTGGTTTTACTGAATCAGCCCCAGCATTTT	CASSLVLLNQPQHF
TRBJ2-3	TRBD2	many	TRBV2	TGTGCCAGCAGTGAAGAGGTAGCGGGAGGGCCCGGTACGCAGTATTTT	CASSEEVAGGPGTQYF
TRBJ1-2	-	few	TRBV7-2	TGTGCCAGCAGCTTAATGCAGGGCTACACCTTC	CASSLMQGYTF
TRBJ2-7	-	-	TRBV5-1	TGCGCCAGCAGCTTGGATGCAGGGCCATCCTACGAGCAGTACTTC	CASSLDAGPSYEQYF
TRBJ2-1	-	-	TRBV5-1	TGCGCCAGCAGCTTGGAGTGGGCAATAGGTGAGCAGTTCTTC	CASSLEWAIGEQFF
TRBJ2-5	TRBD1	-	TRBV5-1	TGCGCCAGCAGGAAGGGGACAGGGGTCCAAGAGACCCAGTACTTC	CASRKGTGVQETQYF
TRBJ1-1	-	-	TRBV2	TGTGCCAGCAGGGGCAGGATGAACACTGAAGCTTTCTTT	CASRGRMNTEAFF
TRBJ1-5	-	few	TRBV5-1	TGCGCCAGCAGCTTGGATTCAGGGATCAATCAGCCCCAGCATTTT	CASSLDSGINQPQHF
TRBJ2-1	TRBD2	few	TRBV10-1	TGCGCCAGCAGTGACCCAGCGGGAGGCCTTTCCTACAATGAGCAGTTCTTC	CASSDPAGGLSYNEQFF
TRBJ2-1	TRBD2	-	TRBV12-3/TRBV12-4	TGTGCCAGCAGTCATACTAGCGGGCAACGAAATGAGCAGTTCTTC	CASSHTSGQRNEQFF
TRBJ1-3	-	many	TRBV2	TGTGCCAGCACCAGTCCTGGAAACACCATATATTTT	CASTSPGNTIYF
TRBJ2-1	-	-	TRBV18	TGTGCCAGCTCACCTGAGACTTTAACCGGGAATGAGCAGTTCTTC	CASSPETLTGNEQFF
TRBJ1-1	-	-	TRBV5-1	TGCGCCAGCGCTAGTACAGCGAACACTGAAGCTTTCTTT	CASASTANTEAFF
TRBJ2-3	TRBD2	-	TRBV7-9	TGTGCCAGCAGCATGACTAGCGCTACAGATACGCAGTATTTT	CASSMTSATDTQYF
TRBJ2-1	-	few	TRBV10-3	TGTGCCATCAGTGCTGGAGGAGCAAATGAGCAGTTCTTC	CAISAGGANEQFF
TRBJ2-1	-	few	TRBV7-9	TGTGCCAGCAGCGCCGTATACAATGAGCAGTTCTTC	CASSAVYNEQFF
TRBJ2-7	-	-	TRBV12-3/TRBV12-4	TGTGCCAGCACCAATGACAGGTTTTCCTACGAGCAGTACTTC	CASTNDRFSYEQYF
TRBJ2-1	TRBD1	few	TRBV27	TGTGCCAGCAGTCCAGGGGGCCAGGAGCAGTTCTTC	CASSPGGQEQFF
TRBJ2-5	TRBD1	-	TRBV6-5	TGTGCCAGCAGTTACGGGGGACAGGGGTGGGAGACCCAGTACTTC	CASSYGGQGWETQYF
TRBJ2-7	TRBD1	-	TRBV5-1	TGCGCCAGCAGCTCGCCGGGACAGGCAACCTACGAGCAGTACTTC	CASSSPGQATYEQYF
TRBJ2-1	-	-	TRBV7-8	TGTGCCATTTCGGGGGGACATATACGACGAAGCTCCTACAATGAGCAGTTCTTC	CAISGGHIRRSSYNEQFF
TRBJ2-5	TRBD2	-	TRBV5-1	TGCGCCAGCAGCTCGGGACTAGCGGGAATGTGGGAGACCCAGTACTTC	CASSSGLAGMWETQYF
TRBJ2-1	TRBD2	-	TRBV5-1	TGCGCCAGCAGCCCCACGGAGGGACTACAGAATGAGCAGTTCTTC	CASSPTEGLQNEQFF
TRBJ2-4	-	-	TRBV28	TGTGCCAGCAGGAGATCCCCCGGGGAAAACATTCAGTACTTC	CASRRSPGENIQYF
TRBJ1-4	-	-	TRBV7-9	TGTGCCAGCAGCTTAAAGGGTTCAACTAATGAAAAACTGTTTTTT	CASSLKGSTNEKLFF
TRBJ2-1	-	-	TRBV4-2	TGTGCCAGCAGCCTCAAGGTCCAGGTTTTTGGCCATGAGCAGTTCTTC	CASSLKVQVFGHEQFF
TRBJ2-3	-	-	TRBV29-1	TGCAGCGCTGGGACTTTGAACACAGATACGCAGTATTTT	CSAGTLNTDTQYF
TRBJ2-1	TRBD2	-	TRBV11-2	TGTGCCAGCAGCTTAGGACCTAGCGGGAGGCCCATTACCGACAATGAGCAGTTCTTC	CASSLGPSGRPITDNEQFF
TRBJ1-1	-	-	TRBV5-1	TGCGCCAGCTCGAGAGGACAGAGAGTTACTGAAGCTTTCTTT	CASSRGQRVTEAFF
TRBJ1-5	TRBD1	-	TRBV28	TGTGCCAGCAGAAAACAGGGGACTTATAGCAATCAGCCCCAGCATTTT	CASRKQGTYSNQPQHF
TRBJ2-2	-	-	TRBV7-6	TGTGCCAGCAGCTTATCCATTGTCGGGTACGATAGCACCGGGGAGCTGTTTTTT	CASSLSIVGYDSTGELFF
TRBJ2-3	-	few	TRBV12-3/TRBV12-4	TGTGCCAGCAGTCCGGCAGGGATTGGGACGCAGTATTTT	CASSPAGIGTQYF
TRBJ2-1	TRBD2	-	TRBV4-2	TGTGCCAGCAGCCCCGGGGGAGGACTAGCGGGGAACAATGAGCAGTTCTTC	CASSPGGGLAGNNEQFF
TRBJ2-1	-	few	TRBV14	TGTGCCAGCAGCCAAGATGTGGCCGACCAGTTCTTC	CASSQDVADQFF
TRBJ2-7	TRBD1	-	TRBV20-1	TGCAGTGCCGAGTTAGGGACAGGTAATCGATACGAGCAGTACTTC	CSAELGTGNRYEQYF
TRBJ1-1	-	few	TRBV5-1	TGCGCCAGCAGCTTGGGTCGGGGGGCTGAAGCTTTCTTT	CASSLGRGAEAFF
TRBJ2-1	-	-	TRBV27	TGTGCCAGCAGTTCAAGCGGTAGGCGGGGTGAGCAGTTCTTC	CASSSSGRRGEQFF
TRBJ1-1	-	few	TRBV20-1	TGCAGTGCTAGCACACAGGGGAACACTGAAGCTTTCTTT	CSASTQGNTEAFF
TRBJ2-4	-	-	TRBV7-8	TGTGCCAGCAGCTCACAGCCGGAAGGGTCAGGGAACATTCAGTACTTC	CASSSQPEGSGNIQYF